This TCR beta chain was sequenced in a study of cytomegalovirus exposure and HLA in healthy donors. Germline V lookup: CDR1 SGHTA, CDR2 FQGTGA. This CDR3 region has 14 residues. Trimming at V came to 2 bases and at J to 4 bases, leaving 4 bases not matched to a gene. This clone occurred once. The PCR contained 60 Vbeta and 13 Jbeta primers. Profiled with immunoSEQ multiplex PCR; TCRdb holds only in-frame clones, not every one. The sample holds approximately 150,000 clones, 77% seen once. The chain couples TRBV7-3 to TRBJ1-2; 7 positions match TRBD1. Specimen: PBMCs. The receptor was isolated from a woman aged 30 to 39 in good health and CMV-seropositive. The CDR3, as DNA: TGTGCCAGCAGCTTAGGGGACAGCCCCTATGGCTACACCTTC. Translated, it gives CASSLGDSPYGYTF.